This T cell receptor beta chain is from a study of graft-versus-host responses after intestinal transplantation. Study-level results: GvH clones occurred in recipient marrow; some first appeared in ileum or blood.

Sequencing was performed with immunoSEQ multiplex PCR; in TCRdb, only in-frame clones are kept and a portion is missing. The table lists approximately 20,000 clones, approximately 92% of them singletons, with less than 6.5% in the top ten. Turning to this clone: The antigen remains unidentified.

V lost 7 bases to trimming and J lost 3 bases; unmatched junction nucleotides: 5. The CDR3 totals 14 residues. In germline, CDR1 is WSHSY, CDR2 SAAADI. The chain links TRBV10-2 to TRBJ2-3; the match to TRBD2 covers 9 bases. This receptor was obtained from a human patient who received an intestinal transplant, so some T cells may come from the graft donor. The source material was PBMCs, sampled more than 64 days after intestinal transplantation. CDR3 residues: CASNLRGGTDTQYF. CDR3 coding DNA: TGCGCCAGCAATTTGCGGGGGGGTACAGATACGCAGTATTTT.